These 29 T cell receptor beta chains were sequenced from one sample in a study of brain metastases from non-small cell lung cancer. Measured with immunoSEQ multiplex PCR; TCRdb has only the in-frame clones, and not every one. In the table there are 4,000 to 5,000 clones, 86% of which are singletons. The specimen was primary lung tumor tissue. Receptor source: a donor aged 40 or over with non-small cell lung cancer.

The chain combines TRBV11-2 with TRBJ2-1; 13 bases map to TRBD2. CDR1 is SGHAT and CDR2 is FQNNGV in the germline V gene. Losses at the gene ends were 2 bases for V and 2 bases for J; bases not matched to a gene: 9. There are 19 residues in the CDR3. The chain's CDR3 is CASSLIGLAGVPAYNEQFF. In DNA, the CDR3 is TGTGCCAGCAGCTTAATCGGACTAGCGGGAGTTCCGGCCTACAATGAGCAGTTCTTC.

This clone appeared once. V gene TRBV5-1 combines with J gene TRBJ1-3; possible D gene TRBD1, 5 bases. V lost 4 bases and J lost 0, with 11 bases in between. Germline CDR1 is SGHRS and CDR2 is YFSETQ. The CDR3 covers 15 residues. CDR3 amino acids: CASSPWGDSGNTIYF. CDR3 bases: TGCGCCAGCAGCCCCTGGGGGGACTCTGGAAACACCATATATTTT.

In this sample, this clone turned up a few times. This chain uses TRBV5-4 with TRBJ2-1; D remains unclear. CDR1 and CDR2 from the germline V gene are SGHNT and YYREEE (reference sequence). V lost 2 bases to trimming and J lost 6 bases, with 9 bases between them. The CDR3 consists of 13 residues. CDR3 protein: CASSFGDINEQFF. CDR3 bases: TGTGCCAGCAGCTTTGGGGATATCAATGAGCAGTTCTTC.

The J gene is TRBJ2-2, the V gene TRBV5-1; D unresolved. Germline CDR1 SGHRS, CDR2 YFSETQ. V lost 4 bases to trimming and J lost 1 base, with 14 bases between them. This CDR3 contains 16 residues. CDR3: CASSPHFKMNTGELFF. The CDR3 region has the DNA TGCGCCAGCAGCCCCCATTTTAAAATGAACACCGGGGAGCTGTTTTTT.

About this clone itself: Since a much larger clone is just one base distant, this may be a read error. Other nucleotide sequences from this sample produce the same CDR3. The gene calls are TRBV28 and TRBJ1-1; D may be TRBD1 (5 bases). CDR3 length: 14 residues. The germline V gene has CDR1 MDHEN and CDR2 SYDVKM. The CDR3 bases are TGTGCCAGCAGAATGGGACCCATGAACACTGAAGCTTTTTTT. It is translated as CASRMGPMNTEAFF.

V is TRBV7-2 and J is TRBJ1-4; D uncertain. Deletions cut 4 bases from V and 7 bases from J, with 13 bases between. Germline V gene lookup returns CDR1 SGHTA and CDR2 FQGNSA. This CDR3 is built from 14 residues. CDR3 DNA: TGTGCCAGCAGCTCTGGCGGTAACGCTGAAAAACTGTTTTTT. Protein: CASSSGGNAEKLFF.

This sequence joins TRBV27 and TRBJ2-7; 11 nucleotides match TRBD1. The CDR3 is made up of 17 amino acids. CDR1 and CDR2 from the germline V gene are MNHEY and SMNVEV (reference sequence). With 3 bases clipped from V and 3 bases from J, the junction kept 10 bases outside the gene matches. The chain's CDR3 is CASSFQGGTGGFYEQYF. The CDR3 nucleotides are TGTGCCAGCAGTTTTCAGGGAGGGACAGGGGGGTTCTACGAGCAGTACTTC.

V gene TRBV19 combines with J gene TRBJ2-1; 12 positions match TRBD2. Germline loops: CDR1 LNHDA, CDR2 SQIVND (reference sequence). V trimming: 7 bases; J trimming: 7 bases; junction bases outside the gene matches: 8. CDR3 size: 15 residues. CDR3 amino acids: CASTLAGGPGNEQFF. For the CDR3, the DNA is TGTGCCAGTACCCTAGCGGGAGGGCCAGGGAATGAGCAGTTCTTC.

V gene TRBV5-5 combines with J gene TRBJ2-3; the match to TRBD2 covers 13 bases. This CDR3 spans 17 amino acids. Trimming cost V 6 bases and J 3 bases; bases outside gene matches: 10. Germline V lookup: CDR1 SGHKS, CDR2 YYEKEE (reference sequence). CDR3 loop: CASNPRTSGRRTDTQYF. CDR3 DNA: TGTGCCAGCAACCCCCGGACTAGCGGGAGAAGAACAGATACGCAGTATTTT.

This chain connects TRBV28 to TRBJ2-1, with D unresolved. The CDR3 consists of 16 residues. Germline lookup yields CDR1 MDHEN and CDR2 SYDVKM. V gave up 3 bases and J gave up 0 bases, with 12 bases separating them. CDR3 loop: CASSFLGIGSYNEQFF. The CDR3 nucleotides are TGTGCCAGCAGTTTTCTGGGAATTGGCTCCTACAATGAGCAGTTCTTC.

This chain connects TRBV30 to TRBJ1-2; unclear D gene. This CDR3 spans 14 amino acids. Germline V lookup: CDR1 GTSNPN, CDR2 SVGIG (reference sequence). Trimming took off 2 bases at V and 3 bases at J, with 13 bases between the two ends. CDR3: CAWSQRFADYGYTF. The CDR3 coding sequence is TGTGCCTGGAGTCAACGTTTCGCGGACTATGGCTACACCTTC.

With regard to this clone: Additional DNA sequences in this sample encode the identical CDR3. The chain joins TRBV14 to TRBJ2-6; D gene ambiguous. Trimming left V 0 bases short and J 0 bases short, with 9 bases between. Germline CDR1 reads SGHDN; CDR2 reads FVKESK. This CDR3 spans 17 amino acids. The CDR3 loop is CASSQDFRSSGANVLTF. The CDR3 DNA follows: TGTGCCAGCAGCCAAGACTTTAGGAGCTCTGGGGCCAACGTCCTGACTTTC.

There are a few counts of this clone. The chain uses TRBV14 and TRBJ2-7, with 13 bases identical to TRBD2. The V gene end was trimmed by 2 bases and the J gene end by 6 bases; junction bases not matched to a gene: 10. The germline gives CDR1 SGHDN, CDR2 FVKESK. There are 17 residues in the CDR3. In nucleotides, the CDR3 is TGTGCCAGCAGCCAAAAACCCCCAGGACTAGCGGGAGTCGAGCAGTACTTC. It translates to CASSQKPPGLAGVEQYF.

This chain uses TRBV4-1 with TRBJ2-7, with a weak D call TRBD1 (7 bases). Trimming pared 1 base from V and 2 bases from J, leaving 15 bases between. The germline V gene has CDR1 MGHRA and CDR2 YSYEKL. The CDR3 spans 16 residues. CDR3 sequence reads: CASSQAGDRPTYEQYF. CDR3 DNA sequence: TGCGCCAGCAGCCAAGCGGGGGACAGACCTACCTACGAGCAGTACTTC.

CDR3 bases: TGTGCCAGCAGTTACTCAGGGTTGAGAGACAATGAGCAGTTCTTC. Protein sequence: CASSYSGLRDNEQFF. This sequence joins TRBV6-5 and TRBJ2-1; D uncertain. CDR1 and CDR2 from the germline V gene are MNHEY and SVGAGI. The length of the CDR3 is 15 residues. V lost 0 bases and J 5 bases, leaving 11 bases between the germline ends.

This rearrangement joins TRBV28 to TRBJ1-5; D is perhaps TRBD1 (5 bases). The CDR3 consists of 16 residues. The germline V gene encodes CDR1 MDHEN and CDR2 SYDVKM. V gave up 5 bases and J gave up 0 bases, with 14 bases separating them. CDR3 nucleotides: TGTGCCAGCAGTCTACTTCAGGGAATTAGCAATCAGCCCCAGCATTTT. Translation: CASSLLQGISNQPQHF.

Concerning this clone itself: An end of the junction differs from the germline gene, which may be a read error. This chain uses TRBV4-3 with TRBJ2-6, with 7 positions matching TRBD1. The germline CDR1 and CDR2 sequences are LGHNA and YSLEER. The CDR3 spans 17 residues. This CDR3 is CANSQGQAFSGANVLTF. The CDR3 DNA follows: TGCGCCAACAGCCAAGGACAGGCCTTCTCTGGGGCCAACGTCCTGACTTTC.

The chain links TRBV27 to TRBJ2-3; tentative D call: TRBD1 (6 bases). Trimming pared 2 bases from V and 2 bases from J, leaving 14 bases between. The CDR3 covers 16 residues. Germline V lookup: CDR1 MNHEY, CDR2 SMNVEV (reference sequence). The CDR3 here is CASSLRGTSTTDTQYF. In DNA form, the CDR3 reads TGTGCCAGCAGTTTAAGAGGGACATCGACCACAGATACGCAGTATTTT.

The chain joins TRBV29-1 to TRBJ1-3; D call uncertain. Per the germline V gene, CDR1 is SQVTM and CDR2 is ANQGSEA. The V and J ends lost 0 bases and 2 bases respectively, with 2 bases between them. There are 12 residues in the CDR3. CDR3 protein: CSVEETGNTIYF. CDR3 DNA sequence: TGCAGCGTTGAAGAGACTGGAAACACCATATATTTT.

The CDR3 here is CASSPMNQPQHF. As DNA, the CDR3 is TGTGCCAGCAGTCCAATGAATCAGCCCCAGCATTTT. The chain couples TRBV12-3 or TRBV12-4 to TRBJ1-5, with D unresolved. V was clipped by 5 bases and J by 4 bases, with 6 bases between them. CDR3 length: 12 residues.

The rearrangement uses TRBV5-1 and TRBJ1-5; weak D call: TRBD1 (5 bases). The CDR3 consists of 15 residues. Trimming removed 4 bases from V and 5 bases from J, with 16 bases in between. Looked up from germline, CDR1 is SGHRS and CDR2 is YFSETQ. The CDR3 DNA reads TGCGCCAGCAGCCCCGGTGGGACGTTCGATCAGCCCCAGCATTTT. Residues: CASSPGGTFDQPQHF.

The V gene is TRBV30, the J gene TRBJ2-3, with unresolved D. CDR3 length: 12 residues. Trimming stripped 7 bases from V and 2 bases from J, with 10 bases between. Germline V gene lookup returns CDR1 GTSNPN and CDR2 SVGIG (reference sequence). The CDR3 sequence: CALNGFTDTQYF. Written as DNA, the CDR3 is TGTGCCTTGAACGGATTCACAGATACGCAGTATTTT. Drawing the rest from reference TRBV30 and TRBJ2-3, the complete variable domain is SQTIHQWPATLVQPVGSPLSLECTVEGTSNPNLYWYRQAAGRGLQLLFYSVGIGQISSEVPQNLSASRPQDRQFILSSKKLLLSDSGFYLCALNGFTDTQYFGPGTRLTVL.

CDR3 DNA: TGTGCCAGCAAAAGAGTAGCAGACACAGATACGCAGTATTTT. Amino acid sequence: CASKRVADTDTQYF. This rearrangement joins TRBV6-4 to TRBJ2-3, with unresolved D. The CDR3 has 14 residues. The V end lost 7 bases, the J end lost 2 bases, and 13 bases lay between the germline ends. CDR1 is MRHNA and CDR2 is SNTAGT in the germline V gene.

The chain joins TRBV7-2 to TRBJ1-1; D unresolved. V lost 8 bases to trimming and J lost 0 bases, with 4 bases between them. The germline CDR1 and CDR2 sequences are SGHTA and FQGNSA. CDR3 length: 11 amino acids. The DNA for the CDR3 is TGTGCCAGCTCTGTGAACACTGAAGCTTTCTTT. Its protein is CASSVNTEAFF.

In regard to this clone: Its ends do not fully match the called genes, so a read error is possible. The chain has TRBV13 and TRBJ1-2, with a weak D call TRBD1 (5 bases). The CDR3 length is 12 residues. CDR1 is PRHDT and CDR2 is FYEKMQ in the germline V gene (reference sequence). The CDR3 DNA is TGTGCCAGCAGCACAACCTCAGGGTCCTACACTTTC. Its protein is CASSTTSGSYTF.

Turning to this clone: The same CDR3 also results from other DNA sequences found in this sample. This chain links TRBV3-1 (or the pseudogene TRBV3-2) with TRBJ1-5; TRBD1 agrees at 8 bases. The CDR3 consists of 13 residues. V lost 4 bases and J lost 4; bases outside the gene matches: 0. Germline V lookup: CDR1 LGHDT, CDR2 YNNKEL (reference sequence). The CDR3 bases are TGTGCCAGCAGCCGGACAGGGAATCAGCCCCAGCATTTT. Protein product: CASSRTGNQPQHF.

The chain couples TRBV7-8 to TRBJ2-7; D unclear. The germline V gene encodes CDR1 SGHVS and CDR2 FQNEAQ. The CDR3 contains 13 residues. V was cut by 3 bases and J by 0 bases, with 6 bases left in between. The CDR3 DNA sequence: TGTGCCAGCAGCTTGGTTAGCTCCTACGAGCAGTACTTC. It encodes CASSLVSSYEQYF.

The chain recombines TRBV3-1 (or the pseudogene TRBV3-2) with TRBJ2-1; TRBD1 matches at 8 bases. Trimming cost V 5 bases and J 5 bases; bases outside gene matches: 17. Germline V gene lookup returns CDR1 LGHDT and CDR2 YNNKEL (reference sequence). CDR3 size: 18 residues. DNA for the CDR3: TGTGCCAGCAGCTCACAAGAGAGACAGACAGGGGTCCACAATGAGCAGTTCTTC. It yields the protein CASSSQERQTGVHNEQFF.

The V call is TRBV5-1, the J call TRBJ2-5; 9 positions agree with TRBD1. Germline CDR1 and CDR2: SGHRS and YFSETQ. The length of the CDR3 is 13 residues. Trimming took 6 bases from V and 5 from J; bases not matched to a gene: 5. The CDR3 region has the DNA TGCGCCAGCAAAGGGACAGGGTACGAGACCCAGTACTTC. It specifies CASKGTGYETQYF.